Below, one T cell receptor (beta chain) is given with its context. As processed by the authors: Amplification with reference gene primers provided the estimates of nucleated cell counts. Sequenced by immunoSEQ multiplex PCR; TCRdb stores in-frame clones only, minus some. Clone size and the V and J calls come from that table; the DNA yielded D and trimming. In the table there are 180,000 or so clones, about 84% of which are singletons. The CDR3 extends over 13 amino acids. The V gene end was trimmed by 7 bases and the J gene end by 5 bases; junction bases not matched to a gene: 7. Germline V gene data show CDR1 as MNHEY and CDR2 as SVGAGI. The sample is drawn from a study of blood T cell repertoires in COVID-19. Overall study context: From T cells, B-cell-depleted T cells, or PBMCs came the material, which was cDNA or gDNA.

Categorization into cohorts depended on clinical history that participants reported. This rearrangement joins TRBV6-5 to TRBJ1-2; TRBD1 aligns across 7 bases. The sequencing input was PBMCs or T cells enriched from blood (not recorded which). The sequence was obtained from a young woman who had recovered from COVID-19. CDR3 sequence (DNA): TGTGCCAGCATACAGTGGACAGGATATGGCTACACCTTC. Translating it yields CASIQWTGYGYTF.